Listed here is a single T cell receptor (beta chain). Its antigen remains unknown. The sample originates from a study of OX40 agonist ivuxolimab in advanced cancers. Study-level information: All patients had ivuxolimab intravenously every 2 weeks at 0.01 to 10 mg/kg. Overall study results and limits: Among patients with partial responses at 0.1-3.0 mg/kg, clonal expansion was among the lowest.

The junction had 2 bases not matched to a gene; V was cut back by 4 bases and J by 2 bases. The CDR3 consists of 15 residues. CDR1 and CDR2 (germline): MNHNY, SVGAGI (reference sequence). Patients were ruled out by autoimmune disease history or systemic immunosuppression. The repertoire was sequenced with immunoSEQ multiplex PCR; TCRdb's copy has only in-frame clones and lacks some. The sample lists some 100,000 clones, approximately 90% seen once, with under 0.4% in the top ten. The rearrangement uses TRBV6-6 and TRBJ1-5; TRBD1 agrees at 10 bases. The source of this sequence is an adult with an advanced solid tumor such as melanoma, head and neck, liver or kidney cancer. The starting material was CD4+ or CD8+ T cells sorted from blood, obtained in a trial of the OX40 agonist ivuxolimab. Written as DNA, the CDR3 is TGTGCCAGCAGTTGGGACAGGGGTGGCAATCAGCCCCAGCATTTT. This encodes CASSWDRGGNQPQHF.